A selection of T cell receptor beta chains follows, all from one sample in a study of post-analysis software for immune sequencing data. In TCRdb, the PCR reads were re-called with MiXCR into one record per CDR3 protein. The sample holds more than 450,000 distinct CDR3 sequences, 30% to 40% seen once. Sequences were obtained from blood. These receptors all come from a girl aged 2-17 years with multiple sclerosis. CDR3s include the opening cysteine and the closing phenylalanine or tryptophan. The order of the fields is D gene, V gene, clone size, J gene, CDR3 DNA, CDR3 protein. D genes are given only for firm matches. Some rows mark clone size as missing; the rest say once, few, many or name a class of expanded clone.

d_gene: TRBD1; v_gene: TRBV19; abundance: few; j_gene: TRBJ2-6; CDR3nt: TGTGCCAGTAGTAAGGACAGGGGGTCTGGGGCCAACGTCCTGACTTTC; CDR3aa: CASSKDRGSGANVLTF
d_gene: .; v_gene: TRBV20-1; abundance: .; j_gene: TRBJ2-7; CDR3nt: TGCAGTGCTAGGGGGGAGAGCTCCTACGAGCAGTACTTC; CDR3aa: CSARGESSYEQYF
d_gene: TRBD2; v_gene: TRBV12-3/TRBV12-4; abundance: .; j_gene: TRBJ2-3; CDR3nt: TGTGCCAGCAGCGAGCGGGGGGGAGGAGATACGCAGTATTTT; CDR3aa: CASSERGGGDTQYF
d_gene: TRBD1; v_gene: TRBV5-1; abundance: .; j_gene: TRBJ2-1; CDR3nt: TGCGCCAGCAGCCTACAGGGGTGGGAGTTCTTC; CDR3aa: CASSLQGWEFF
d_gene: .; v_gene: TRBV6-5; abundance: few; j_gene: TRBJ2-7; CDR3nt: TGTGCCAGCAGTTTAGGGGACCGCCTCTCCTACGAGCAGTACTTC; CDR3aa: CASSLGDRLSYEQYF
d_gene: .; v_gene: TRBV5-1; abundance: few; j_gene: TRBJ2-3; CDR3nt: TGCGCCAGCAGCTTGATCACGGGGTCTAGCACAGATACGCAGTATTTT; CDR3aa: CASSLITGSSTDTQYF
d_gene: .; v_gene: TRBV28; abundance: .; j_gene: TRBJ2-5; CDR3nt: TGTGCCAGCACGGCAGGAGGCCAAGAGACCCAGTACTTC; CDR3aa: CASTAGGQETQYF
d_gene: TRBD2; v_gene: TRBV20-1; abundance: .; j_gene: TRBJ2-2; CDR3nt: TGCAGTCTAGCGGGGGAAACCGGGGAGCTGTTTTTT; CDR3aa: CSLAGETGELFF
d_gene: TRBD1; v_gene: TRBV7-9; abundance: .; j_gene: TRBJ2-1; CDR3nt: TGTGCCAGCACGGGGGCGGGACAGGAATACAATGAGCAGTTCTTC; CDR3aa: CASTGAGQEYNEQFF
d_gene: .; v_gene: TRBV5-1; abundance: once; j_gene: TRBJ1-1; CDR3nt: TGCGCCAGCAGCTCCACCGGGGAGTCGACTGAAGCTTTCTTT; CDR3aa: CASSSTGESTEAFF
d_gene: .; v_gene: TRBV4-1; abundance: .; j_gene: TRBJ2-7; CDR3nt: TGCGCCAGCAGCCAAGATATCCCCAATGAGCAGTACTTC; CDR3aa: CASSQDIPNEQYF
d_gene: .; v_gene: TRBV11-2; abundance: many; j_gene: TRBJ2-5; CDR3nt: TGTGCCAGCAGCTCAGGGACTTTCCAAGAGACCCAGTACTTC; CDR3aa: CASSSGTFQETQYF
d_gene: .; v_gene: TRBV7-9; abundance: .; j_gene: TRBJ2-1; CDR3nt: TGTGCCAGCGAGTCGGGGGTCAGCTCCTACAATGAGCAGTTCTTC; CDR3aa: CASESGVSSYNEQFF
d_gene: .; v_gene: TRBV5-1; abundance: .; j_gene: TRBJ1-2; CDR3nt: TGCGCCAGCAGCTTGGATCCGGGGCTCGCCTATGGCTACACCTTC; CDR3aa: CASSLDPGLAYGYTF
d_gene: .; v_gene: TRBV20-1; abundance: .; j_gene: TRBJ1-4; CDR3nt: TGCAGTGCTAGGGCCGGAGGGTCCACCATCGAAAAACTGTTTTTT; CDR3aa: CSARAGGSTIEKLFF
d_gene: .; v_gene: TRBV4-2; abundance: .; j_gene: TRBJ1-2; CDR3nt: TGTGCCAGCAGCCAAGAGGTGGCGGAGGCTAGCTATGGCTACACCTTC; CDR3aa: CASSQEVAEASYGYTF
d_gene: TRBD2; v_gene: TRBV11-2; abundance: .; j_gene: TRBJ2-1; CDR3nt: TGTGCCAGCAATCGTCCGGCTAGCGGGGGCCCTTACAATGAGCAGTTCTTC; CDR3aa: CASNRPASGGPYNEQFF
d_gene: .; v_gene: TRBV10-3; abundance: few; j_gene: TRBJ1-2; CDR3nt: TGTGCCATCAGTGAGACCCGGGACGGTAACTATGGCTACACCTTC; CDR3aa: CAISETRDGNYGYTF